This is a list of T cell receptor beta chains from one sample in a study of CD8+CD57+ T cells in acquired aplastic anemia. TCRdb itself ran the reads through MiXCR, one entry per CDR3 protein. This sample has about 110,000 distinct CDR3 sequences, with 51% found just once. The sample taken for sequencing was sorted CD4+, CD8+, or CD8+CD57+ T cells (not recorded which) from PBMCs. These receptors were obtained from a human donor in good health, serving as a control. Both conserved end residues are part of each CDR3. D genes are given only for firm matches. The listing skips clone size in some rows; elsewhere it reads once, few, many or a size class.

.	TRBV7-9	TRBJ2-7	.	TGTGCCAGCAGCTTAGGGGGAGGCGACGAGCAGTACTTC	CASSLGGGDEQYF
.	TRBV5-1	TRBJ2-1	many	TGCGCCAGCAGCTTGGACACCTCGGGCTCCTACAATGAGCAGTTCTTC	CASSLDTSGSYNEQFF
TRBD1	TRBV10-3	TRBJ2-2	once	TGTGCCAACAGACAGGGGGCCGGGGAGCTGTTTTTT	CANRQGAGELFF
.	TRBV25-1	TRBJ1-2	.	TGTGCCGTCTCAGAGGGAGGGAATGGCTACACCTTC	CAVSEGGNGYTF
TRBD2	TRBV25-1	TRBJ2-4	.	TGTGCCAGCAGTGACAGCGGGGGGGGACCCAAAAACATTCAGTACTTC	CASSDSGGGPKNIQYF
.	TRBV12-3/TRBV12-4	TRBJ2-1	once	TGTGCCACCAGTGATCCTCCAGGGGGGACTCGAGAGCAGTTCTTC	CATSDPPGGTREQFF
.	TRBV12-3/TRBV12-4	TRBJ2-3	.	TGTGCCAGCAGAACGGCTAACACAGATACGCAGTATTTT	CASRTANTDTQYF
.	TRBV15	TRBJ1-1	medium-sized	TGTGCCACCAGCAGCAAGACCGGGAACACTGAAGCTTTCTTT	CATSSKTGNTEAFF
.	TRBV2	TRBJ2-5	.	TGTGCCAGCAGTGTGCAGGGAACGAAAGAGACCCAGTACTTC	CASSVQGTKETQYF
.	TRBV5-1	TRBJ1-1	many	TGCGCCAGCAGCCAGGACAGCTACACTGAAGCTTTCTTT	CASSQDSYTEAFF
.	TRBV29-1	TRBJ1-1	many	TGCAGCGTTATGGTAGCCAGGCCTGAAGCTTTCTTT	CSVMVARPEAFF
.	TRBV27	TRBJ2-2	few	TGTGCCAGCAGGGCAACAGGGACCGGGGAGCTGTTTTTT	CASRATGTGELFF
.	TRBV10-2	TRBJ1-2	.	TGCGCCAGCAGTGAGTGGACCGGGGTTTACTTC	CASSEWTGVYF
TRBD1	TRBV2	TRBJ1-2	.	TGTGCCAGCGGTGGGACAGACCCCTATGGCTACACCTTC	CASGGTDPYGYTF
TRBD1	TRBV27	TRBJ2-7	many	TGTGCCAGCAGTTCCTACCGGACAGGGGATTTGGGCGAGCAGTACTTC	CASSSYRTGDLGEQYF
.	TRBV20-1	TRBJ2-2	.	TGCAGTGCTCCCAGCGGGTCGGCGGGCGGGGAGCTGTTTTTT	CSAPSGSAGGELFF
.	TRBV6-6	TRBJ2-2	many	TGTGCCAGCAGTTACGGGCCCGGGGAGCTGTTTTTT	CASSYGPGELFF
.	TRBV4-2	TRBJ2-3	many	TGTGCCAGCAGCCAAGTCTGGGGTGGGACAGATACGCAGTATTTT	CASSQVWGGTDTQYF
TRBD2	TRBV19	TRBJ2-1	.	TGTGCCAATAGAGTACGGGGGAGGGCCAAGGATGAGCAGTTCTTC	CANRVRGRAKDEQFF
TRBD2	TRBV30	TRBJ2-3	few	TGTGCCTGGAGTATTGGGACTAGCGGTTACACAGATACGCAGTATTTT	CAWSIGTSGYTDTQYF
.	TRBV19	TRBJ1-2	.	TGTGCCAGTAGTATAACGGTCAGTCCGGACTATGGCTACACCTTC	CASSITVSPDYGYTF
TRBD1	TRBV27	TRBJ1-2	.	TGTGCCAGCAGTCCCAGGGCGACAGGGGCGCAAGGCTACACCTTC	CASSPRATGAQGYTF
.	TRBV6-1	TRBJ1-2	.	TGTGCCAGCAGTAGTCCTACATCTTGGGTCCTCCCTAGGGGCTACACCTTC	CASSSPTSWVLPRGYTF
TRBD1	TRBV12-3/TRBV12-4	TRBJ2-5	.	TGTGCCAGCGCGGGACAGGGGATCCAGTACTTC	CASAGQGIQYF
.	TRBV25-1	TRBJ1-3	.	TGTGCCAGCAGTTTATTCAGGGGATTAGGTTACTCTGGAAACACCATATATTTT	CASSLFRGLGYSGNTIYF
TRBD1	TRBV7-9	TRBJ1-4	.	TGTGCCAGCAGCTTTAGCAGGGGGCTAGGGGAAAAACTGTGTTTT	CASSFSRGLGEKLCF
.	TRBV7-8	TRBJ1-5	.	TGTGCCAGCAGCTCAAACGGTCAGCCCCAGCATTTT	CASSSNGQPQHF
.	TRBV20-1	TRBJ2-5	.	TGCAGTGCTAGAGGGCAAGAGACCCAGTACTTC	CSARGQETQYF
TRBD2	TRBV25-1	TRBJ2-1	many	TGTGCCAGCAGTCTCGTCTCGGGACTAGCGGGGGCTCCCTCTTACAATGAGCAGTTCTTC	CASSLVSGLAGAPSYNEQFF
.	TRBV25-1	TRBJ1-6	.	TGTGCCGCCAGTGCTCAAAATTCACCCCTCCACTTT	CAASAQNSPLHF
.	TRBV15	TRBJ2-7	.	TGTGCCGCCAGCAGAGCTGCCGGCCTCGGGTACGAGCAGTACTTC	CAASRAAGLGYEQYF
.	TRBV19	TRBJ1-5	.	TGTGCCAGTAGTTGGGGGCAGCCCCAGCATTTT	CASSWGQPQHF
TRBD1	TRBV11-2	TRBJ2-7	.	TGTGCCAGCAGCTTAACAGGACAGGCGGACCTCTACGAGCAGTACTTC	CASSLTGQADLYEQYF
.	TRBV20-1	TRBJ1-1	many	TGCAGTGCTCGACAAGTTAACACTGAAGCTTTCTTT	CSARQVNTEAFF
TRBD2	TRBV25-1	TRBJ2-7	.	TGTGCCAGCAGCCGAGGGACGGGAGGCTACGACGAGCAGTACTTC	CASSRGTGGYDEQYF
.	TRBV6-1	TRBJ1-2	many	TGTGCCAGCAGTGAGACAGGAGCTAACTATGGCTACACCTTC	CASSETGANYGYTF
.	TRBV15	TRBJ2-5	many	TGTGCCACCAGCAGGGGCTCCAGCCAAGAGACCCAGTACTTC	CATSRGSSQETQYF
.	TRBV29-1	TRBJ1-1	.	TGCAGTGTTTCAGGGTTAAGGCGACACACTGAAGCTTTCTTT	CSVSGLRRHTEAFF
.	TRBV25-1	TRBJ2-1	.	TGTGCAGAAGGTGGCCGGGTTCACAATGAGCAGTTCTTC	CAEGGRVHNEQFF
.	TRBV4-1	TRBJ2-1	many	TGCGCCAGCAGCCAAGATGTGACAGCATCCTACAATGAGCAGTTCTTC	CASSQDVTASYNEQFF
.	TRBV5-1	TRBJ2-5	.	TGCGCCAGCACCCAAGGTTGGGGGTCACAAGAGACCCAGTACTTC	CASTQGWGSQETQYF
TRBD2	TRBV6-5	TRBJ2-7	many	TGTGCCAGCAGTCCTCGGGGGGGCTACGAGCAGTACTTC	CASSPRGGYEQYF
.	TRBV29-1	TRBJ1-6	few	TGCAGCGTCCTCTGGACAGAGAATTCACCCCTCCACTTT	CSVLWTENSPLHF
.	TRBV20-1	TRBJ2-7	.	TGCAGTGCTAGAGATCCCCGGGGGAGGACCTACGAGCAGTACTTC	CSARDPRGRTYEQYF
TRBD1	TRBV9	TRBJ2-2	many	TGTGCCAGCAGCGCCCAAGAGACAGGGGACACCGGGGAGCTGTTTTTT	CASSAQETGDTGELFF
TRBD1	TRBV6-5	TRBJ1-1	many	TGTGCCAGCAGCGGACAGGGAAACACTGAAGCTTTCTTT	CASSGQGNTEAFF
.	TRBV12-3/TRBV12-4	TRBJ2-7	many	TGTGCCAGCAGTTTATCAGGGGCCGACTACGAGCAGTACTTC	CASSLSGADYEQYF
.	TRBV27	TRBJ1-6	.	TGTGCCAGCAGCTCGCAGGGCGGGGGTACTTCACCCCTCCACTTT	CASSSQGGGTSPLHF
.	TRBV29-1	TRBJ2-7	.	TGCAGCGTGGCGGTTCTCTCCTACGAGCAGTACTTC	CSVAVLSYEQYF
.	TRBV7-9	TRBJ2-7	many	TGTGCCAGCAGCCTAGGTCTTGTTTACGAGCAGTACTTC	CASSLGLVYEQYF
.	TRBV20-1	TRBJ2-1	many	TGCAGTGCTAGAGCCCTAATGACAGGCCCCAGCCTATACAATGAGCAGTTCTTC	CSARALMTGPSLYNEQFF
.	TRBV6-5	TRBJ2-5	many	TGTGCCAGCAGTTACTGGGGACGGAGCCAAGAGACCCAGTACTTC	CASSYWGRSQETQYF
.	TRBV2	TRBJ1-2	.	TGTGCCAGCAGTATTCCAGGGAGGGACTATGGCTACACCTTC	CASSIPGRDYGYTF